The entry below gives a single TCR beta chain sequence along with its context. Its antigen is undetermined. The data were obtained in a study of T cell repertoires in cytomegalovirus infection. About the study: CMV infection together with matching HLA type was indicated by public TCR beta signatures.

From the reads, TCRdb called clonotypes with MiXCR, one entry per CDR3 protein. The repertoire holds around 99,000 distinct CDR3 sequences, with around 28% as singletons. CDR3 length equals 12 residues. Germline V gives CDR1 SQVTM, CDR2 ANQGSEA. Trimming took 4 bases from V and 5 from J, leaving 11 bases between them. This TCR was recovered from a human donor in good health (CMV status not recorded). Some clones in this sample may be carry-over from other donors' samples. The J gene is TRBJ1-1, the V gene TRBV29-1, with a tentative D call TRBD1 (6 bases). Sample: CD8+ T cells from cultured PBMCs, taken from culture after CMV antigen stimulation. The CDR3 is CSVVGTGTEAFF. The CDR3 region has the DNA TGCAGCGTTGTGGGAACAGGGACTGAAGCTTTCTTT.